Below, 14 T cell receptor beta chains from the same sample are listed, as sequenced in a study of early T cells in non-severe SARS-CoV-2 infection (dated by TCRdb to about 2021). The protocol used for the library was 5' RACE. Sequenced using a NextSeq 500. Through fastp at Q25 and MiXCR, TCRdb rebuilt clones from the public reads, retaining in-frame beta chains. Each CDR3 protein appears once, grouped with its most common genes and DNA. In this sample the table shows about 83,000 distinct CDR3 sequences, around 9.3% of which occur a single time. The ten largest account for over 7.5% of the sample. The sequenced sample was whole blood, obtained at baseline. Source of these receptors: an adult who was a healthcare worker with PCR-confirmed SARS-CoV-2 infection or an uninfected control (not recorded which).

Comments on this clonotype: One junction end disagrees with the germline gene, perhaps due to a read error. The V call is TRBV7-2, the J call TRBJ2-1, with TRBD2 matching over 8 bases. Germline assignment: CDR1 SGHTA and CDR2 FQGNSA. The CDR3 runs to 16 residues. As DNA, the CDR3 is TGTGCCAGCAGGTTAGCGGGATGGGGGTCCTACAATGAGCAGTTCTTC. Protein sequence: CASRLAGWGSYNEQFF. The entire variable domain, with the rest obtained from reference TRBV7-2 and TRBJ2-1, is as follows: GAGVSQSPSNKVTEKGKDVELRCDPISGHTALYWYRQSLGQGLEFLIYFQGNSAPDKSGLPSDRFSAERTGGSVSTLTIQRTQQEDSAVYLCASRLAGWGSYNEQFFGPGTRLTVL.

A few counts support this clonotype. The rearrangement joins TRBV25-1 to TRBJ2-3, with D uncertain. The CDR3 is made up of 13 amino acids. V was cut by 4 bases and J by 4 bases, with 9 bases left in between. The germline CDR1 and CDR2 sequences are MGHDK and SYGVNS. CDR3: CASSGPVSDTQYF. The CDR3 bases are TGTGCCAGCAGTGGCCCGGTGTCAGATACGCAGTATTTT.

This clonotype occurred a few times. This chain links TRBV12-3 or TRBV12-4 with TRBJ1-5; no definite D call. This CDR3 has 17 amino acids. V lost 6 bases, J lost 0 bases, and 18 bases lay in between. In nucleotides, the CDR3 is TGTGCCAGCAGCCAAGGACGGTCCCTTAATAGCAATCAGCCCCAGCATTTT. As protein: CASSQGRSLNSNQPQHF.

There are a few counts of this clonotype. J is TRBJ1-6 and V is TRBV6-1; TRBD1 aligns across 9 bases. V gave up 11 bases and J gave up 8 bases; unmatched junction bases: 7. CDR1 MNHNS and CDR2 SASEGT come from the germline V gene. The CDR3 covers 13 residues. Written as DNA, the CDR3 is TGTGCCGGACACCGGACAGGGGATTCACCCCTCCACTTT. It is translated as CAGHRTGDSPLHF.

This clonotype has a count of ten or more. V gene TRBV7-8 combines with J gene TRBJ2-5; D remains unclear. Looked up from germline, CDR1 is SGHVS and CDR2 is FQNEAQ. Trimming removed 5 bases from V and 3 bases from J, with 22 bases in between. CDR3 length equals 17 residues. The CDR3 spells CASSPTEPAGPKETQYF. The CDR3, as DNA: TGTGCCAGCAGCCCCACTGAGCCCGCCGGGCCGAAAGAGACCCAGTACTTC.

This chain uses TRBV6-2 or TRBV6-3 with TRBJ2-3; 8 bases align to TRBD2. Per the germline V gene, CDR1 is MNHEY and CDR2 is SVGEGT. After removal of 1 base from V and 1 base from J, the junction contained 1 base not matched to a gene. The CDR3 sequence is 15 residues long. The CDR3 region is CASSYFGRGTDTQYF. CDR3 DNA sequence: TGTGCCAGCAGTTACTTCGGGAGGGGCACAGATACGCAGTATTTT.

J is TRBJ2-2 and V is TRBV12-3 or TRBV12-4; 9 bases are a match to TRBD1. With 3 bases clipped from V and 7 bases from J, the junction kept 9 bases outside the gene matches. The CDR3 contains 16 residues. CDR3 protein: CASSFLGTGKDGELFF. Here the CDR3 DNA reads TGTGCCAGCAGTTTCCTAGGGACAGGGAAGGACGGGGAGCTGTTTTTT.

The chain carries TRBV27 and TRBJ2-3, with a weak D call TRBD2 (6 bases). Trimming took off 6 bases at V and 0 bases at J, with 10 bases between the two ends. CDR1 MNHEY and CDR2 SMNVEV come from the germline V gene (reference sequence). The CDR3 has 14 amino acids. The CDR3 loop is CASSGLASTDTQYF. The CDR3 DNA reads as TGTGCCAGCAGCGGGCTAGCGAGCACAGATACGCAGTATTTT.

A few counts support this clonotype. The V and J genes are TRBV29-1 and TRBJ2-7; the match to TRBD1 covers 7 bases. With 6 bases clipped from V and 3 bases from J, the junction kept 11 bases outside the gene matches. Germline-derived CDR1 and CDR2 are SQVTM and ANQGSEA. CDR3 length equals 14 residues. The CDR3 is CSVTTGEGVYEQYF. CDR3 bases: TGCAGCGTCACCACAGGGGAAGGAGTCTACGAGCAGTACTTC.

This clonotype was recorded at least ten times. A read error may account for a junction end that differs from germline. The rearrangement links TRBV11-2 to TRBJ1-1; D gene ambiguous. The germline CDR1 and CDR2 sequences are SGHAT and FQNNGV. The CDR3 is 13 residues long. The CDR3 DNA is TGTGCCAGCAGCCTAGAAAGGCAGAGTGAAGCTTTCTTT. Residues: CASSLERQSEAFF.

This clonotype appeared many times. The chain is built from TRBV25-1 and TRBJ2-6, with D perhaps TRBD1 (5 bases). CDR3 length equals 18 residues. Trimming took 1 base from V and 4 from J, leaving 17 bases between them. The germline gives CDR1 MGHDK, CDR2 SYGVNS. As DNA, the CDR3 is TGTGCCAGCAGTGAATTCTACTCAGGGTCGCAAGGGGCCAACGTCCTGACTTTC. This gives the protein CASSEFYSGSQGANVLTF.

The chain recombines TRBV7-8 with TRBJ2-4; 7 positions match TRBD2. V trimming: 8 bases; J trimming: 8 bases; junction bases outside the gene matches: 15. The germline V gene has CDR1 SGHVS and CDR2 FQNEAQ. The CDR3 extends over 15 amino acids. The CDR3 DNA is TGTGCCAGCTCCCGGGGGGTGGGGACGGGAGACATTCAGTACTTC. Its protein is CASSRGVGTGDIQYF.

Concerning this clonotype: The junction departs from the called germline gene at one end, perhaps through a read error. The V gene is TRBV10-3, the J gene TRBJ1-4; maybe TRBD1 (6 bases). The CDR3 contains 16 residues. Germline V gene data show CDR1 as ENHRY and CDR2 as SYGVKD. CDR3 DNA: TGTGCCATCAGTCCCGGGGGGGCAGGGACTATTGAAAAACTGTTTTTT. Encoded protein: CAISPGGAGTIEKLFF.

A few counts support this clonotype. The V and J genes are TRBV2 and TRBJ2-1; 7 bases map to TRBD1. The CDR3 runs 14 residues. Germline V gene sequence: CDR1 SNHLY, CDR2 FYNNEI. V lost 6 bases and J lost 12; bases outside the gene matches: 14. The CDR3 loop is CASSADRQRKAQFF. The CDR3 bases are TGTGCCAGCAGCGCGGACAGGCAGAGAAAGGCGCAGTTCTTC. The full variable domain, in which reference TRBV2 and TRBJ2-1 provide the parts outside the CDR3, is EPEVTQTPSHQVTQMGQEVILRCVPISNHLYFYWYRQILGQKVEFLVSFYNNEISEKSEIFDDQFSVERPDGSNFTLKIRSTKLEDSAMYFCASSADRQRKAQFFGPGTRLTVL.